Following are 2 T cell receptor beta chains from one sample sequenced in a study of T cell responses to AZD1222 COVID-19 vaccine. The data were produced by immunoSEQ multiplex PCR, yet TCRdb's version contains in-frame clones alone and is incomplete. The sample has around 160,000 clones, 91% seen once; the top ten hold less than 5.5%. The sample consisted of peripheral blood, taken on day 0 of AZD1222 vaccination. Source of these receptors: an adult in good health.

The rearrangement joins TRBV6-5 to TRBJ1-4; D ambiguous. The CDR3 runs to 15 residues. Trimming cost V 6 bases and J 6 bases, with 17 bases left between them. CDR1 and CDR2 (germline): MNHEY, SVGAGI. The DNA of the CDR3 is TGTGCCAGCAGCCCCCTTACGACATCGCATGAAAAACTGTTTTTT. Encoded protein: CASSPLTTSHEKLFF.

The chain recombines TRBV27 with TRBJ1-4; 8 bases match TRBD1. The CDR3 runs to 15 residues. Trimming took 3 bases from V and 5 from J; bases not matched to a gene: 5. Germline CDR1 is MNHEY and CDR2 is SMNVEV (reference sequence). The CDR3 is CASSFQTGENEKLFF. The CDR3 region has the DNA TGTGCCAGCAGTTTCCAGACAGGGGAAAATGAAAAACTGTTTTTT.